Below, 21 T cell receptor beta chains from the same sample are listed, as sequenced in a study of blood T cells in healthy people across ages. A second PCR, run for roughly 7 to 11 cycles, used a sample-barcoded 5' primer plus a J-beta primer mix. Via MiXCR, TCRdb re-called the 5' RACE reads, giving one row per CDR3 protein. The sample lists a few hundred thousand distinct CDR3 sequences, approximately 52% occurring once. Sequencing was done on a sample of blood. Every receptor here comes from a man aged 55 to 70 in good health.

The chain combines TRBV14 with TRBJ1-6; 10 bases fit TRBD1. The V segment lost 4 bases and the J segment 7 bases; nucleotides outside the gene matches: 4. This CDR3 is 15 amino acids long. Germline assignment: CDR1 SGHDN and CDR2 FVKESK. This CDR3 reads CASSLRTGGNSPLHF. The DNA of the CDR3 is TGTGCCAGCAGCCTCCGGACAGGGGGGAATTCACCCCTCCACTTT.

The J gene is TRBJ1-2, the V gene TRBV25-1; a possible D gene is TRBD1 (6 bases). V gave up 5 bases and J gave up 6 bases, with 13 bases separating them. The CDR3 consists of 13 residues. Germline CDR1 and CDR2: MGHDK and SYGVNS. In DNA form, the CDR3 reads TGTGCCAGCAGTCAGGGGTACCCACATGGCTACACCTTC. Encoded protein: CASSQGYPHGYTF.

The chain has TRBV20-1 and TRBJ1-2; 8 bases line up with TRBD1. There are 15 residues in the CDR3. V gave up 3 bases and J gave up 4 bases; unmatched junction bases: 10. CDR1 and CDR2 from the germline V gene are DFQATT and SNEGSKA (reference sequence). Here the CDR3 reads CSASNSRGRSYGYTF. The CDR3, as DNA: TGCAGTGCTAGTAATTCCAGGGGGCGCAGCTATGGCTACACCTTC.

The CDR3 is CASSPSLAVGNEQYF. The CDR3 region has the DNA TGTGCCAGCAGCCCCTCCCTGGCGGTCGGGAATGAGCAGTACTTC. This chain links TRBV7-2 with TRBJ2-1; a weak D match, TRBD2 (5 bases). The J call may be in error: the DNA end matches TRBJ2-7 better. The CDR3 contains 15 residues. The germline V gene encodes CDR1 SGHTA and CDR2 FQGNSA.

The chain recombines TRBV23-1 with TRBJ2-7; D is tentatively TRBD1 or TRBD2 (5 bases each). The J call may be wrong; the DNA end is better matched by TRBJ2-5. TRBV23-1 is assigned to the ORF class and has an uncertain function. The CDR3 consists of 16 residues. The CDR3 spells CASSPPGTPKGRTQYF. The CDR3 bases are TGCGCCAGCAGTCCCCCCGGGACGCCAAAGGGCAGGACCCAGTACTTC.

This clonotype was recorded a few times. This chain uses TRBV5-1 with TRBJ2-1, with D tentatively TRBD1 or TRBD2 (5 bases each). This CDR3 region has 14 residues. From germline, CDR1 is SGHRS and CDR2 YFSETQ. With 3 bases removed from V and 6 bases from J, the gap between germline ends came to 13 bases. The CDR3 spells CASSSSGQLNEQFF. DNA for the CDR3: TGCGCCAGCAGCTCCTCGGGGCAGCTCAATGAGCAGTTCTTC.

There are a few counts of this clonotype. The chain links TRBV20-1 to TRBJ1-2; a possible D gene is TRBD1 (5 bases). Germline V gene lookup returns CDR1 DFQATT and CDR2 SNEGSKA (reference sequence). The V end was cut by 5 bases, the J end by 0 bases, with 13 bases between. The CDR3 loop spans 14 amino acids. In DNA form, the CDR3 reads TGCAGTGCTGTTGGGGACGGACCTAACTATGGCTACACCTTC. This translates into CSAVGDGPNYGYTF.

This clonotype has at least ten counts. The genes are TRBV28 and TRBJ1-1; TRBD1 might be the D (5 bases). Germline lookup yields CDR1 MDHEN and CDR2 SYDVKM. V lost 5 bases and J lost 7, with 20 bases in between. The CDR3 runs 15 residues. CDR3 in amino acids: CASSPHSTGRGEAFF. The CDR3 DNA reads as TGTGCCAGCAGTCCCCACAGTACCGGGAGGGGTGAAGCTTTCTTT.

The rearrangement joins TRBV4-2 to TRBJ2-3, with TRBD2 matching over 9 bases. Germline-derived CDR1 and CDR2 are LGHNA and YNFKEQ. The trim removed 0 bases at V and 3 bases at J, leaving 4 bases unmatched. The CDR3 is 16 amino acids. The CDR3 protein is CASSQDEAGGTDTQYF. DNA of the CDR3: TGTGCCAGCAGCCAAGATGAGGCGGGGGGGACAGATACGCAGTATTTT.

The chain couples TRBV27 to TRBJ2-7; D possibly corresponds to TRBD1 (5 bases). This CDR3 comprises 13 residues. Germline V gives CDR1 MNHEY, CDR2 SMNVEV (reference sequence). Trimming stripped 4 bases from V and 3 bases from J, with 10 bases between. As DNA, the CDR3 is TGTGCCAGCAGTTCCAGGGTTTACTACGAGCAGTACTTC. Translated, it gives CASSSRVYYEQYF.

V usage is TRBV28 and J usage is TRBJ1-1; 8 bases map to TRBD1. The CDR3 spans 14 residues. The germline CDR1 and CDR2 sequences are MDHEN and SYDVKM. Trimming took 6 bases from V and 5 from J; bases not matched to a gene: 8. This CDR3 reads CASSKGQGGTEAFF. Written as DNA, the CDR3 is TGTGCCAGCAGCAAAGGACAGGGCGGGACTGAAGCTTTCTTT.

This clonotype was seen a few times. This chain links TRBV7-9 with TRBJ1-6; D possibly corresponds to TRBD1 (6 bases). Trimming took 3 bases from V and 9 from J, leaving 18 bases between them. This CDR3 has 16 residues. Germline assignment: CDR1 SEHNR and CDR2 FQNEAQ (reference sequence). The CDR3 is CASSFLKGGLSSPLHF. CDR3 in DNA: TGTGCCAGCAGCTTCCTGAAAGGGGGTCTGAGTTCACCCCTCCACTTT.

J is TRBJ1-2 and V is TRBV11-1; possible D gene TRBD1, 6 bases. Germline CDR1 and CDR2: SGHAT and FQDESV (reference sequence). V lost 5 bases and J lost 8, with 15 bases in between. This CDR3 contains 13 residues. The CDR3 bases are TGTGCCAGCAGCCTGGGACACGGTCAGGGCTACACCTTC. Its protein is CASSLGHGQGYTF.

The chain is built from TRBV6-5 and TRBJ2-7, with TRBD1 identical over 8 bases. V trimming: 5 bases; J trimming: 2 bases; junction bases outside the gene matches: 5. This CDR3 contains 14 residues. From germline, CDR1 is MNHEY and CDR2 SVGAGI. The CDR3 sequence is CASSRQGLTYEQYF. Written as DNA, the CDR3 is TGTGCCAGCAGTAGACAGGGGCTTACCTACGAGCAGTACTTC.

Notes on this clonotype: A read error is possible here, since a much larger clone lies one base away. The chain employs TRBV6-1 and TRBJ2-6; D is ambiguous. Germline V CDR1 and CDR2: MNHNS, SASEGT. The V gene lost 0 bases and the J gene lost 2 bases, with 2 bases spanning the gap. The CDR3 sequence is 14 residues long. CDR3 sequence reads: CASSEAAGANVLTF. The CDR3 nucleotides read TGTGCCAGCAGTGAAGCAGCTGGGGCCAACGTCCTGACTTTC.

J is TRBJ1-2 and V is TRBV20-1; D is possibly TRBD1 (5 bases). Trimming removed 5 bases at V and 6 bases at J, with 13 bases between. This CDR3 contains 12 residues. CDR1 and CDR2 (germline): DFQATT, SNEGSKA (reference sequence). CDR3 sequence: CSAPGRADGYTF. In DNA, the CDR3 is TGCAGTGCTCCAGGGAGGGCGGATGGCTACACCTTC.

Comments on this clonotype: This clone may be a read error of a much larger clone one base away. The V and J genes are TRBV7-2 and TRBJ2-7, with TRBD2 as a possible D gene (5 bases). The CDR3 runs to 14 residues. Deletions cut 4 bases from V and 6 bases from J, with 16 bases between. Germline V gives CDR1 SGHTA, CDR2 FQGNSA. The chain's CDR3 is CASSSGSSVGEQYF. As DNA, the CDR3 is TGTGCCAGCAGCTCGGGGAGTAGCGTAGGCGAGCAGTACTTC. Full variable domain (rest looked up from reference TRBV7-2 and TRBJ2-7): GAGVSQSPSNKVTEKGKDVELRCDPISGHTALYWYRQSLGQGLEFLIYFQGNSAPDKSGLPSDRFSAERTGGSVSTLTIQRTQQEDSAVYLCASSSGSSVGEQYFGPGTRLTVT.

This clonotype occurred a few times. The chain's CDR3 is CASSEGQGILETQYF. As DNA, the CDR3 is TGTGCCAGCAGTGAAGGACAGGGGATTTTGGAGACCCAGTACTTC. The chain has TRBV25-1 and TRBJ2-5; 9 nucleotides line up with TRBD1. The CDR3 is made up of 15 amino acids. CDR1 MGHDK and CDR2 SYGVNS come from the germline V gene. V shed 2 bases and J 5 bases; nucleotides not matched to a gene: 6. Combining the CDR3 with reference TRBV25-1 and TRBJ2-5 gives the whole variable domain EADIYQTPRYLVIGTGKKITLECSQTMGHDKMYWYQQDPGMELHLIHYSYGVNSTEKGDLSSESTVSRIRTEHFPLTLESARPSHTSQYLCASSEGQGILETQYFGPGTRLLVL.

DNA for the CDR3: TGTGCCAGCAGTTCCCCCCCCGGGGCGGGAGGGCCTTACGAGCAGTACTTC. Its protein is CASSSPPGAGGPYEQYF. This chain uses TRBV27 with TRBJ2-7, with TRBD2 matching over 9 bases. V dropped 4 bases and J dropped 4; count of bases not matched to a gene: 14. CDR3 size: 17 residues. The germline gives CDR1 MNHEY, CDR2 SMNVEV (reference sequence).

The gene calls are TRBV24-1 and TRBJ2-7; perhaps TRBD2 as D (6 bases). Germline CDR1 is KGHDR and CDR2 is SFDVKD. V lost 7 bases and J 8 bases, leaving 20 bases between the germline ends. This CDR3 has 14 residues. CDR3 protein: CATSSSGGNWKQYF. CDR3 nucleotides: TGTGCCACCAGCTCCTCGGGCGGGAACTGGAAGCAGTACTTC.

The chain recombines TRBV28 with TRBJ2-3; 8 nucleotides match TRBD2. Trimming took 11 bases from V and 0 from J; bases not matched to a gene: 7. CDR3 length equals 14 residues. The germline V gene encodes CDR1 MDHEN and CDR2 SYDVKM. The CDR3: CAGGASGSTDTQYF. As DNA, the CDR3 is TGTGCCGGGGGCGCTAGCGGGAGCACAGATACGCAGTATTTT.